Presented here are 20 T cell receptor beta chains from one specimen sequenced in a study of shared clonotypes between healthy human individuals. The naive CD8 subset, CD45RO-negative cells positively selected for CCR7, excluded terminally differentiated effector memory CD45RA+ cells. Here immunoSEQ multiplex PCR was the method, and the copy in TCRdb shows in-frame clones only, minus some. The data hold around 620,000 clones, with approximately 96% observed a single time. The sequenced material came from naive CD8+ T cells sorted from blood. The receptors come from a woman aged 25 to 39 in good health.

This sequence joins TRBV28 and TRBJ1-1; D might be TRBD1 (5 bases). Trimming stripped 5 bases from V and 1 base from J, with 17 bases between. This CDR3 contains 16 residues. From germline, CDR1 is MDHEN and CDR2 SYDVKM. CDR3 sequence reads: CASSQRARRGNTEAFF. The CDR3 DNA follows: TGTGCCAGCAGTCAACGGGCAAGGAGGGGGAACACTGAAGCTTTCTTT.

V and J are TRBV19 and TRBJ2-1; D may be TRBD1 or TRBD2 (6 bases each). Germline assignment: CDR1 LNHDA and CDR2 SQIVND (reference sequence). Trimming pared 1 base from V and 5 bases from J, leaving 24 bases between. The CDR3 length is 19 residues. CDR3 nucleotide sequence: TGTGCCAGTAGTATAGTGGACTGGGGGGCTGATACCCGGAACAATGAGCAGTTCTTC. Residues: CASSIVDWGADTRNNEQFF.

V is TRBV14 and J is TRBJ1-4; a weak D match, TRBD1 (5 bases). CDR1 is SGHDN, CDR2 FVKESK, per germline. V shed 5 bases and J shed 3 bases, with 19 bases lying between them. CDR3 size: 17 residues. In DNA form, the CDR3 reads TGTGCCAGCAGCTCTGGGGCCAGCGTTCTGGCTAATGAAAAACTGTTTTTT. Amino acids: CASSSGASVLANEKLFF.

This sequence joins TRBV28 and TRBJ1-1; D might be TRBD1 (6 bases). Germline V gene data show CDR1 as MDHEN and CDR2 as SYDVKM. This CDR3 is built from 16 residues. V lost 6 bases to trimming and J lost 0 bases, with 17 bases between them. The DNA for the CDR3 is TGTGCCAGCAGCTACGGACAGTACCACTTGAACACTGAAGCTTTCTTT. As protein: CASSYGQYHLNTEAFF.

The rearrangement joins TRBV28 to TRBJ2-7; a possible D gene is TRBD2 (6 bases). Trimming shortened V by 11 bases and J by 1 base, and 15 bases separated the two germline ends. The CDR3 sequence is 13 residues long. Germline V CDR1 and CDR2: MDHEN, SYDVKM. This CDR3 reads CACRPSESYEQYF. DNA for the CDR3: TGTGCCTGCCGGCCTAGCGAGTCCTACGAGCAGTACTTC.

The chain uses TRBV5-4 and TRBJ2-1, with D perhaps matching TRBD2 (6 bases). Trimming pared 3 bases from V and 5 bases from J, leaving 15 bases between. CDR1 SGHNT and CDR2 YYREEE come from the germline V gene (reference sequence). The CDR3 covers 15 residues. Here the CDR3 reads CASSWGLASDNEQFF. The DNA for the CDR3 is TGTGCCAGCAGCTGGGGACTCGCATCGGACAATGAGCAGTTCTTC.

The V gene is TRBV2, the J gene TRBJ2-3; 12 bases match TRBD2. CDR3 length: 15 amino acids. Germline CDR1 SNHLY, CDR2 FYNNEI. V shed 10 bases, J shed 3 bases, and the junction held 8 bases outside the gene matches. The CDR3 coding sequence is TGTGCCATCCCTAGCGGGAGGGCCGGTACAGATACGCAGTATTTT. It yields the protein CAIPSGRAGTDTQYF.

The chain recombines TRBV6-1 with TRBJ2-3; a weak D match, TRBD2 (5 bases). Germline V gives CDR1 MNHNS, CDR2 SASEGT. Trimming pared 2 bases from V and 0 bases from J, leaving 9 bases between. CDR3 length: 15 amino acids. CDR3 protein: CASSELRGSTDTQYF. The CDR3 DNA is TGTGCCAGCAGTGAATTACGGGGAAGCACAGATACGCAGTATTTT.

The chain recombines TRBV23-1 with TRBJ2-2, with 11 bases matching TRBD2. TRBV23-1 is an ORF for which the function is uncertain. The CDR3 sequence is 17 residues long. The trim removed 2 bases at V and 7 bases at J, leaving 9 bases unmatched. CDR3 coding DNA: TGCGCCAGCAGTCAACATACTAGCGGGGGAGAGGGCGGGGAGCTGTTTTTT. The encoded protein is CASSQHTSGGEGGELFF.

This chain uses TRBV4-1 with TRBJ2-5; D not certain. Matching the DNA end better, TRBJ2-7 makes the J call doubtful. Germline CDR1 MGHRA, CDR2 YSYEKL. This CDR3 contains 14 residues. The CDR3 reads CASSQDLGSLEQYF. The DNA for the CDR3 is TGCGCCAGCAGCCAAGATTTGGGCTCCCTCGAGCAGTACTTC.

The chain recombines TRBV28 with TRBJ2-5, with 16 bases that match TRBD2. Germline V gene lookup returns CDR1 MDHEN and CDR2 SYDVKM. The CDR3 extends over 17 amino acids. Germline trimming cut 4 bases from V and 0 bases from J; bases unmatched to any gene: 2. This chain's CDR3 is CASSSGLAGGYQETQYF. For the CDR3, the DNA is TGTGCCAGCAGTTCGGGACTAGCGGGGGGGTACCAAGAGACCCAGTACTTC.

The chain recombines TRBV27 with TRBJ1-2; D may be TRBD1 (5 bases). The germline V and J ends were trimmed by 3 bases and 4 bases, with 9 bases remaining between them. The length of the CDR3 is 13 residues. From germline, CDR1 is MNHEY and CDR2 SMNVEV (reference sequence). The CDR3 sequence is CASSFAGTYGYTF. CDR3 bases: TGTGCCAGCAGTTTCGCAGGGACCTATGGCTACACCTTC.

The V and J genes are TRBV7-9 and TRBJ1-1; D not resolved. The CDR3 loop spans 12 amino acids. Germline values: CDR1 SEHNR, CDR2 FQNEAQ (reference sequence). V lost 2 bases, J lost 7 bases, and 8 bases lay in between. CDR3 nucleotides: TGTGCCAGCAGCTTAACGCCGCTTGAAGCTTTCTTT. Protein sequence: CASSLTPLEAFF.

The genes are TRBV18 and TRBJ2-4; 8 bases line up with TRBD2. Per germline, CDR1 KGHSH and CDR2 LQKENI. The ends lost 0 bases at V and 6 bases at J; junction bases unmatched: 7. The CDR3 spans 16 residues. CDR3 coding DNA: TGTGCCAGCTCACCACCGACGGGAGGGGGAGGAAACATTCAGTACTTC. This codes for CASSPPTGGGGNIQYF.

A few counts support this clone. The rearrangement uses TRBV5-4 and TRBJ2-1; 7 nucleotides match TRBD2. The V and J ends lost 0 bases and 2 bases, in that order; junction bases with no gene match: 2. Germline assignment: CDR1 SGHNT and CDR2 YYREEE (reference sequence). There are 15 residues in the CDR3. This CDR3 reads CASSLVAGAYNEQFF. The CDR3 DNA is TGTGCCAGCAGCTTGGTCGCGGGGGCCTACAATGAGCAGTTCTTC.

This clone was picked up a small number of times. V is TRBV7-9 and J is TRBJ2-2; 8 bases are a match to TRBD2. Germline CDR1 and CDR2: SEHNR and FQNEAQ (reference sequence). This CDR3 is built from 16 residues. The trim removed 6 bases at V and 6 bases at J, leaving 12 bases unmatched. The CDR3 region is CASRPGLTAGAGELFF. The DNA of the CDR3 is TGTGCCAGCAGACCCGGGTTGACAGCGGGGGCCGGGGAGCTGTTTTTT. The full variable domain, completed using reference TRBV7-9 and TRBJ2-2, is DTGVSQNPRHKITKRGQNVTFRCDPISEHNRLYWYRQTLGQGPEFLTYFQNEAQLEKSRLLSDRFSAERPKGSFSTLEIQRTEQGDSAMYLCASRPGLTAGAGELFFGEGSRLTVL.

The V call is TRBV27, the J call TRBJ2-7; the D call may be TRBD1 or TRBD2 (5 bases each). CDR1 is MNHEY, CDR2 SMNVEV, per germline (reference sequence). The CDR3 has 17 amino acids. V dropped 1 base and J dropped 6 bases, with 22 bases sitting between them. The CDR3 nucleotides read TGTGCCAGCAGTTTATTCTACCCCGCCGGGACGCGCGCCGAGCAGTACTTC. Protein sequence: CASSLFYPAGTRAEQYF.

This clone occurred once. The J gene is TRBJ2-5, the V gene TRBV5-1; 14 bases line up with TRBD2. The V segment lost 9 bases and the J segment 4 bases; nucleotides outside the gene matches: 11. This CDR3 is built from 16 residues. Germline assignment: CDR1 SGHRS and CDR2 YFSETQ. CDR3 in amino acids: CATAATSGRAGETQYF. CDR3 nucleotide sequence: TGCGCCACCGCCGCGACTAGCGGGAGGGCCGGAGAGACCCAGTACTTC.

The J gene is TRBJ2-3, the V gene TRBV27; D possibly corresponds to TRBD1 (6 bases). V lost 5 bases and J lost 3, with 15 bases in between. Germline V gene data show CDR1 as MNHEY and CDR2 as SMNVEV (reference sequence). The CDR3 contains 15 residues. The CDR3 is CASSPRGFLTDTQYF. For the CDR3, the DNA is TGTGCCAGCAGTCCCAGGGGTTTTCTGACAGATACGCAGTATTTT.

The chain recombines TRBV2 with TRBJ2-7; 9 nucleotides line up with TRBD2. Germline loops: CDR1 SNHLY, CDR2 FYNNEI. The CDR3 runs to 15 residues. V dropped 2 bases and J dropped 4; count of bases not matched to a gene: 6. CDR3 sequence: CASSEPLAGKYEQYF. In nucleotides, the CDR3 is TGTGCCAGCAGTGAACCCCTAGCGGGAAAATACGAGCAGTACTTC.